This record looks at one TCR beta chain sequence and its context. Its antigen remains undetermined. No base quality values were provided; no much bigger clone lies one nucleotide off. Library method: the immunoSEQ multiplex PCR assay. For the multiplex PCR, a mixture combining 60 forward primers for TCR Vbeta segments and 13 reverse primers for TCR Jbeta segments was used. The CDR3 region of rearranged TCR beta genes was amplified from genomic DNA by a multiplex PCR assay. Amplified TCR beta libraries were sequenced as 87-base-pair reads on the Illumina HiSeq System. Per the authors' processing: A later analysis tallied tens of millions of unique TCR beta chains across the 660 or so repertoires, and approximately 9.9 million of those chains were shared by two or more donors. To remove PCR and sequencing errors, raw reads were error-corrected and collapsed into unique sequences using a nearest-neighbor algorithm that merged closely related sequences. Alignment of CDR3 sequences to IMGT reference sequences was used to assign V, D and J gene segments. For a sequence to be retained, a match of at least six nucleotides to both a V gene segment and a J gene segment was required. Rearrangements were called productive when the CDR3 lacked stop codons and stayed in frame with V and J; all others were non-productive. CDR3 was defined by IMGT convention, running from the second conserved V-encoded cysteine to the conserved J-encoded phenylalanine. In an earlier analysis of around 540 of the donors, sequences lacking an unambiguous match to a single V gene segment were excluded. An earlier analysis of almost 600 of the donors classified V segments as functional when productive rearrangements were above 56.7% and as segregating when the standard deviation between donors was above 5%. To diagnose cytomegalovirus status from the catalog of TCR beta chain sequences, a statistical classification framework was built. V and J gene assignment, in a later analysis, came from comparing TCR nucleotide sequences with IMGT/GENE-DB human TR gene sequences. Using the TCRdist pipeline, a later analysis assigned CDR3 sequences along with most-parsimonious VDJ recombination scenarios. In a later analysis, every TCR beta chain was defined by the combination of its CDR3 amino acid sequence and its V-gene family, and reads without a unique V-gene family were dropped. In a later analysis, 450 to 600 highly shared, low-generation-probability nucleotide sequences were removed to address suspected cross-contamination and a sequencing artifact. In a later analysis, a clonal expansion index for each public chain was calculated from normalized within-repertoire ranks of inferred template counts. Generation probabilities in a later analysis came from a VDJ recombination model fitted to out-of-frame rearrangements, and those results were checked against IGoR. In a later analysis, hypergeometric tests were used to score TCR-TCR, TCR-HLA and TCR-CMV co-occurrence, with a repertoire-size bias correction applied to TCR pairs. In a later analysis, false discovery rates were estimated by permuting HLA or CMV assignments 20 times. In a later analysis, co-occurring TCRs were grouped using DBSCAN, with TCRdist sequence similarity added in when clustering inside HLA-allele-positive subsets. For co-occurrence clustering, repertoires with fewer than 30,000 or more than 120,000 public chains were excluded, along with five or six repertoires with anomalous nucleotide sharing. TCRdb obtained this table from immuneACCESS and retained in-frame rearrangements with V and J assigned. These tables miss some clones; where compared with another copy, unresolved V genes account for less than half of the shortfall, and the remainder is unexplained. That table is the source of V, J and clone size, and D and trimming were worked out from the DNA. The sample has approximately 190,000 clones on record, 81% of them singletons. The top ten hold less than 4.5% of the sample.

The cohort comprised fewer than 750 healthy bone marrow donors. At the time of sampling, every cohort member was nominally healthy, though immune exposures that went unrecorded were likely present. The donor was CMV seronegative and was included in the group of 352 seronegative cohort members. A peripheral blood sample was provided by each donor, and peripheral blood mononuclear cells were used for TCR beta sequencing. The Qiagen DNeasy Blood Extraction Kit was used to extract genomic DNA from the blood cell samples. This entry belongs to a study of cytomegalovirus exposure and HLA in healthy donors (dated by TCRdb to 2017 to 2019). The study in broad terms: An earlier analysis of some 600 of the donors reported under 300 Gb of sequence data and 117 million unique TCR beta sequences obtained from around 170 million T cells. To predict cytomegalovirus infection status, the study combined high-throughput TCR immunosequencing, statistical association of individual TCRs with disease status, and machine learning. The aim of the study was to test whether cataloging public T cell receptors could identify signatures of past pathogen exposure. In a later genetic analysis, genome-wide SNP genotypes for about 65% of the roughly 670 donors were used, and that subset was treated as a discovery cohort. About 330 gigabases of sequencing data and around 80 million unique TCR sequences made up an early release that covered 640 HLA-typed donors. HLA typing covered class I and class II loci at four-digit resolution. Roughly 5 DR-DQ haplotypes were handled as single units for association and clustering, since linkage in the cohort was strong. The number of donors typed differed by locus, with roughly 620-630 for A, B, C, DRB1 and DQB1, roughly 520 for DQA1, 606 for DPA1, and 472 for DPB1. Alongside the repertoire data, information on donor age, sex, ethnicity and CMV serostatus was compiled. An earlier analysis of 587 of the donors used high-throughput TCR beta sequencing to judge whether each TCR beta V gene segment behaved as functional or pseudogenic. Rather than using new phenotypic data, the later analysis identified candidate immune exposures from TCR beta sequences and from how often those sequences occurred across donors. On average, about 200,000 unique TCR beta nucleotide sequences were sequenced per donor among 398 genotyped donors of the cohort, with roughly 18% of those sequences being non-productive. All discovery cohort repertoires had been generated on a single sequencing platform. In a later analysis, previously published TCR beta repertoires from some 640 donors were re-analyzed and high-resolution HLA genotyping was added so that TCR occurrence patterns could be studied. Using immunosequencing, the study profiled T cell repertoires from 550 to 750 subjects and related those repertoires to cytomegalovirus serostatus. A separate validation cohort of some 130 different subjects was used in addition to the roughly 700-subject first cohort. The genetic ancestry cluster associated with self-reported Caucasian donors included around four fifths of the 300 to 400 genotyped donors. The investigation overall reported the following: In a later analysis, HLA-associated TCR beta chains were found to be more clonally expanded and to have lower generation probabilities than equally common non-associated chains. Some IMGT-functional V segments, including TRBV6-2 and TRBV6-3, could not be distinguished by the 87-base-pair reads and were therefore excluded. A later genetic analysis associated a missense DCLRE1C variant with V-gene and J-gene trimming of TCR beta chains, and an independent cohort replicated the association. CMV serostatus was the only immune exposure information available for the cohort. Over 15 rarely observed V segments, including chromosome 9 orphons, were excluded from the earlier analysis of a few hundred of the donors because counts were too low. The cohort was sequenced for TCR beta chains only, and without alpha or paired-chain data the features that could be detected were limited. In vitro tests confirmed that a few of the cytomegalovirus-associated TCR beta chains recognize cytomegalovirus antigens. Most CMV-associated TCR beta chains appeared to be HLA-restricted in a later analysis, and the HLA associations seemed to be driven largely by CMV exposure. The authors suggested that the approach could potentially be generalized to other disease states and immunological phenotypes. Because HLA typing was unavailable for some donors at each locus, only the typed subset was used in association tests. A further reported finding was that TCR beta sequences accurately predicted the HLA-A and HLA-B alleles for most subjects in the first cohort. In a later genetic analysis, fewer N-insertions in productive TCRs were reported among donors in an Asian-associated ancestry cluster than the 666-donor mean. A later analysis found that TCR association rates varied across HLA loci, with DRB1 alleles showing the most associated TCRs and HLA-C alleles the fewest. The classifier was reported to diagnose cytomegalovirus status with high specificity and sensitivity in both the original cohort and the validation cohort. Strong co-occurrence of HLA alleles, especially DR and DQ, made assigning TCR associations to individual alleles difficult. Correlated functional status among segregating V segments might be attributable to linkage disequilibrium, but an unknown experimental factor could not be ruled out. Specific HLA alleles were associated with more than 15,000 TCR beta sequences at a false discovery rate of 0.05 in a later analysis. A cluster of highly shared sequence variants was judged likely to be a technical artifact of the sequencing pipeline. Most TCR sequences were seen in very few donors, while some public TCRs were found in many individuals. In an earlier analysis of some 500 of the donors, most TCR beta V segments appeared in productive rearrangements about 90% or about 30% of the time, broadly matching IMGT annotations. Presence/absence analyses assumed roughly uniform sequencing depth across donors, an assumption that may not hold. According to a later analysis, parvovirus B19, influenza, CMV and Epstein-Barr virus appeared linked to several top co-occurrence clusters. In the study, around 160 TCR beta chains were listed as associated with cytomegalovirus.

Taken from the germline V gene, the CDR1 and CDR2 loops are SGHRS and YFSETQ. Including cysteine and phenylalanine, the CDR3 has 13 amino acids. Of all the DNA, just the CDR3 is kept, 39 bases in frame from base 1. Trimming takes 0 bases from V and 3 bases from J, and the germline ends sit 6 bases apart. The sequence joins TRBV5-1 to TRBJ2-5; the D gene is perhaps TRBD1, from 5 matching bases. This TCR derives from a man aged 45-65 years in good health and CMV-seronegative. The specimen was PBMCs. DNA sequence: TGCGCCAGCAGCTTGGAGGGGAAAGAGACCCAGTACTTC. This sequence encodes CASSLEGKETQYF.